This TCR beta chain is from a study of T cell clusters in autoimmune cytopenias (dated by TCRdb to between 2018 and 2021). About the study as a whole: TRB sequencing reached a median depth of approximately 50,000 reads per sample and yielded a median of 2,350 distinct TRB clonotypes per sample. In autoimmune cytopenia patients, peripheral blood TRB and IGH repertoires were sequenced during active disease and over treatment follow-up, together with healthy, CLL and autoimmune hepatitis controls. The goal of the study was to find out whether patients with autoimmune cytopenia have a disease-specific immune repertoire signature that could be used as a blood-based biomarker. The investigation overall reported the following: The T cell clusters were defined only in silico, and the functional role of the clusters was left to be validated experimentally. Approximately 3-fold more exclusive TRB clusters were observed in healthy donors than in active autoimmune hepatitis patients, consistent with an autoimmunity-wide signature. The GLIPH analysis suggested a lack of physiological T cell clusters in primary autoimmune cytopenia patients, since 51 clusters were exclusive to healthy donors whereas over 15 were exclusive to patients. TRB repertoire shifts, with less even repertoires observed in secondary cytopenia and CLL, were mostly attributed to lymphoma bias rather than autoimmunity. The cluster-lack signature was not observed for secondary cytopenia versus CLL, as the signature was apparently masked by the dominant lymphoma-associated repertoire.

From a lookup of the germline V gene, CDR1 and CDR2 are SGHRS and YFSETQ. Taken from cysteine to phenylalanine, the CDR3 has 14 residues. No DNA accompanies this entry. Each sample's TRB amplification started from 200 to 300 ng of peripheral blood genomic DNA, which corresponds to roughly 38,000 genome equivalents. To amplify TRB rearrangements, a touch-down multiplex PCR protocol was run with the TRB-A and TRB-B primer pools combined in a single tube. Illumina adapters and sample indices were added to the amplicons through two consecutive PCR reactions performed with Phusion HS II polymerase. Amplicons were gel-purified with the NucleoSpin Gel and PCR Clean-up kit, then quantified by Qubit and quality-checked on an Agilent 2100 Bioanalyzer. Sequencing of the libraries was performed on an Illumina MiSeq with 600-cycle, single-indexed, paired-end runs. The paper's data handling went like this. TRB reads were aligned and assembled with MiXCR version 2.1.12 using the default MiXCR reference library. A clone was defined by each unique CDR3 nucleotide sequence, and analysis was restricted to productive sequences with at least two reads. Repertoire diversity was assessed with alpha-parameterized diversity profiles (alpha 0 to 5), including the Shannon (alpha 1) and Simpson (alpha 2) indices, which were computed with an R script. Combinatorial TRB VJ usage was computed with the tcR package and compared between cohorts by principal component analysis with ade4. GLIPH clustering of TCRbeta CDR3s was carried out on cohort pairs matched by age and read depth, and cluster frequencies were compared by Wilcoxon test. TCRdb reprocessed the reads; each CDR3 protein sequence makes one entry, and DNA is unavailable. The V and J calls come from TCRdb's annotation, not from the publication. The table kept for this sample lists 2,000 to 2,500 distinct CDR3 sequences. The biggest ten clones account for roughly 29% of the sample.

Points on this clonotype: Its antigen specificity is not known.

This clonotype originated in a human donor with an autoimmune cytopenia or autoimmune hepatitis (not recorded which). The sample was peripheral blood. The chain employs TRBV5-1 and TRBJ2-3. The CDR3 protein: CASSWAGGTDTQYF.